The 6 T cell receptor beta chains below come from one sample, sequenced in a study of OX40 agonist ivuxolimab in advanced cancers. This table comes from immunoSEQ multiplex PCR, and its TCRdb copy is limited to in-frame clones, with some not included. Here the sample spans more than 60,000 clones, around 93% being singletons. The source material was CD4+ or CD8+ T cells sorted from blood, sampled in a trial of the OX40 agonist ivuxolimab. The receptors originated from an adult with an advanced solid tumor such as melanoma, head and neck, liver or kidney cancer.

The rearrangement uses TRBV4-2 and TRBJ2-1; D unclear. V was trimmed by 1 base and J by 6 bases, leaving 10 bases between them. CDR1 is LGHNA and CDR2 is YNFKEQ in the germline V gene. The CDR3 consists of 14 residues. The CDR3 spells CASSQGGDLNEQFF. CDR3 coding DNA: TGTGCCAGCAGCCAAGGGGGTGATCTCAATGAGCAGTTCTTC.

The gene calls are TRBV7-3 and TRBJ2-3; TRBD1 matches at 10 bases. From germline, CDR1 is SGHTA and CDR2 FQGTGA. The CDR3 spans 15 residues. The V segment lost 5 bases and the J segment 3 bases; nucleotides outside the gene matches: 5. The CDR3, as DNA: TGTGCCAGCAGCCTGACAGGGGGCGATACAGATACGCAGTATTTT. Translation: CASSLTGGDTDTQYF.

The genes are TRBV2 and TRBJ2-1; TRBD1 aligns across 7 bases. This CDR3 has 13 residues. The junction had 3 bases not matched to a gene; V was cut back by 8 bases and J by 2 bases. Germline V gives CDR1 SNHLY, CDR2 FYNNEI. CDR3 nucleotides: TGTGCCAGCTGGGACAGAACCTACAATGAGCAGTTCTTC. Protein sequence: CASWDRTYNEQFF.

The CDR3 reads CASSLAPGARETQYF. The CDR3 DNA follows: TGTGCCAGCAGCTTAGCACCAGGAGCAAGGGAGACCCAGTACTTC. The chain employs TRBV7-8 and TRBJ2-5; D is undetermined. CDR1 and CDR2 (germline): SGHVS, FQNEAQ. This CDR3 region has 15 residues. Trimming took 0 bases from V and 5 from J, leaving 13 bases between them.

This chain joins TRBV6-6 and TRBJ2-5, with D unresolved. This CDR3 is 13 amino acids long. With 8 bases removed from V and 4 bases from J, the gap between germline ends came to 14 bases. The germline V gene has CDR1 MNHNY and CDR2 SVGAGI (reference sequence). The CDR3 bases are TGTGCCAGCGGCCTAGGAAGAGGAGAGACCCAGTACTTC. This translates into CASGLGRGETQYF.

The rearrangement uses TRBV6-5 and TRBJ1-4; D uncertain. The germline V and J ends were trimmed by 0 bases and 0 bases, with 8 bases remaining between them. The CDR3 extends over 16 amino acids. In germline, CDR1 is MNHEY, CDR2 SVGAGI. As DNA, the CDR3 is TGTGCCAGCAGTTACTCGAGTAGAGCAACTAATGAAAAACTGTTTTTT. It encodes CASSYSSRATNEKLFF.